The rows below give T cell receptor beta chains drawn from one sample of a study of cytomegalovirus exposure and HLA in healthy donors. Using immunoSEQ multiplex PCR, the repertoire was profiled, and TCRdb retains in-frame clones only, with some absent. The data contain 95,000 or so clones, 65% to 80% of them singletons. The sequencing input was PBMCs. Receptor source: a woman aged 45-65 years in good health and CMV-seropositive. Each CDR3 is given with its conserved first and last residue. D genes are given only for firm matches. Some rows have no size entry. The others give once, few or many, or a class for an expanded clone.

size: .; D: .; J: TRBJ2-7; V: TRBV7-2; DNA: TGTGCCAGCAGTCCCGACAGTCTTTACGAGCAGTACTTC; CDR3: CASSPDSLYEQYF
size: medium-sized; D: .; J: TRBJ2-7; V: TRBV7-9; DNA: TGTGCCAGCAGCTTGGGAGGAGGCGAGCAGTACTTC; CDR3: CASSLGGGEQYF
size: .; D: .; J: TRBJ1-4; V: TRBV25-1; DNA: TGTGCCAGCAGTGAACGGTTCGGGGGGCAGGGGGAAAAACTGTTTTTT; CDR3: CASSERFGGQGEKLFF
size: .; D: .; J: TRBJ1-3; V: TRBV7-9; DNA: TGTGCCAGCAGCCCCCAAAGCGTGGGAAACACCATATATTTT; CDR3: CASSPQSVGNTIYF
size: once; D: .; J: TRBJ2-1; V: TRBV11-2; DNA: TGTGCCAGCAGTACCGGGACTGGGGGATACAATGAGCAGTTCTTC; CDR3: CASSTGTGGYNEQFF
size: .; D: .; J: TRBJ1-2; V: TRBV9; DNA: TGTGCCAGCAGCGTATCTGAGGGGGCTAACTATGGCTACACCTTC; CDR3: CASSVSEGANYGYTF
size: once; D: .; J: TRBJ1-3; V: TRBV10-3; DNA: TGTGCCAGTTTCCAGGGGACTGGAAACACCATATATTTT; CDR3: CASFQGTGNTIYF
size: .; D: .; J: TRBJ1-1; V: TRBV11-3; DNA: TGTGCCAGCAGCATTTCCCGGCGGACTGAAGCTTTCTTT; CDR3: CASSISRRTEAFF
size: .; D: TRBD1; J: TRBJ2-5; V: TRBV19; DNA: TGTGCCAGTAGTCCGGGACAGGGGAGGGGGACCCAGTACTTC; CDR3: CASSPGQGRGTQYF
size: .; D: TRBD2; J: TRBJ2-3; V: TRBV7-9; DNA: TGTGCCAGCAGCTCCGTGGGCGGGGGGGGCACAGATACGCAGTATTTT; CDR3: CASSSVGGGGTDTQYF
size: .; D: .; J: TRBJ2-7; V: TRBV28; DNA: TGTGCCAGCAGTTTTAGGGGCGAGCAGTACTTC; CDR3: CASSFRGEQYF
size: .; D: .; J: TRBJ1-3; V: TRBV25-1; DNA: TGTGCCAGCAGCAGAGGTTCTGGAGGAAACACCATATATTTT; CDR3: CASSRGSGGNTIYF
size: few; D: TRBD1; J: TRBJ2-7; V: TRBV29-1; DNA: TGCAGCGTTGTTTGGACAGGGGCCCTAAGGCAGTACTTC; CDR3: CSVVWTGALRQYF
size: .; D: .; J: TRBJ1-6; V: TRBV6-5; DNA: TGTGCCAGCACCGGGGGGGACTGGTCACCCCTCCACTTT; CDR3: CASTGGDWSPLHF
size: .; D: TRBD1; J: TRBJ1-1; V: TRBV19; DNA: TGTGCCAGTCTTTCAGTCCGACAGGGCGGAGGCACTGAAGCTTTCTTT; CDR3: CASLSVRQGGGTEAFF
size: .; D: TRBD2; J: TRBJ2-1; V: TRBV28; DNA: TGTGCCAGCAGGAGAGCTAGCGGGGCTTCCTCCTACAATGAGCAGTTCTTC; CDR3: CASRRASGASSYNEQFF
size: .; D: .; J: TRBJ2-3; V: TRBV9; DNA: TGTGCCAGCAGCGTAGGAGGTTACGCAGATACGCAGTATTTT; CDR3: CASSVGGYADTQYF
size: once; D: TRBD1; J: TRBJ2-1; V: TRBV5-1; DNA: TGCGCCAGCAGCGAAGGACAGGGGTGGCATGAGCAGTTCTTC; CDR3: CASSEGQGWHEQFF
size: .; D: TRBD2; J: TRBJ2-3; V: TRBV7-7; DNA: TGTGCTAGCAGCATACTAGCGGGAGTAGATACGCAGTATTTT; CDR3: CASSILAGVDTQYF
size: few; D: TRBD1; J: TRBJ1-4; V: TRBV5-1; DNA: TGCGCCAGCGCCGTTCGTGGACAGGGAAATGAAAAACTGTTTTTT; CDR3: CASAVRGQGNEKLFF
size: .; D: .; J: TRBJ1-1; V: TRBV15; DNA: TGTGCCACCAGCAGAGATACGGCGGGCACTGAAGCTTTCTTT; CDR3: CATSRDTAGTEAFF
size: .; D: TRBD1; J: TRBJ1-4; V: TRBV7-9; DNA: TGTGCCAGCAGGCCCCGGACAGGGAAGGGGCATGAAAAACTGTTTTTT; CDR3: CASRPRTGKGHEKLFF